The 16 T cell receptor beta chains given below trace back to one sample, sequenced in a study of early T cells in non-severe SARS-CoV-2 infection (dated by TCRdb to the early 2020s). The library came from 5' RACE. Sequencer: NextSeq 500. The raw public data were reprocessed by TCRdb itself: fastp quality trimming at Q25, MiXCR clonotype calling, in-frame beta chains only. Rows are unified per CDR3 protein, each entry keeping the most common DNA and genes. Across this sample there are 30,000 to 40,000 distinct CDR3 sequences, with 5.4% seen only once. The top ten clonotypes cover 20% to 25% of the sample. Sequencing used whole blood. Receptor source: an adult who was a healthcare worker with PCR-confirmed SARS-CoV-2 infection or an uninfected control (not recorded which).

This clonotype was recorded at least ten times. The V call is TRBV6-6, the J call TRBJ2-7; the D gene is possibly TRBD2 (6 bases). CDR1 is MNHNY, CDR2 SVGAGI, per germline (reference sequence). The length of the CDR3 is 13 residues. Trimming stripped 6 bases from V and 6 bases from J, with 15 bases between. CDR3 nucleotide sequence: TGTGCCAGCAGCCCCGGGGACTCCCGCGAGCAGTACTTC. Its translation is CASSPGDSREQYF.

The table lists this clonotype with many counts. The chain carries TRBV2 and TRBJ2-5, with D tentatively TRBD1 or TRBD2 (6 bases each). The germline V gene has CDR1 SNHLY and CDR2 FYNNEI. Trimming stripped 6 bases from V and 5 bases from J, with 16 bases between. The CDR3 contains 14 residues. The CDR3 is CASSPGRGHETQYF. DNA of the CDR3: TGTGCCAGCAGCCCCGGACGGGGGCATGAGACCCAGTACTTC.

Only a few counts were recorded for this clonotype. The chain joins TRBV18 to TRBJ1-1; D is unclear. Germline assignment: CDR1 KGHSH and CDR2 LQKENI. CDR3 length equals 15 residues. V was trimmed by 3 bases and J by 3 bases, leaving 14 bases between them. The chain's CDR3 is CASSPFTGQDTEAFF. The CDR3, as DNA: TGTGCCAGCTCACCCTTTACGGGTCAGGACACTGAAGCTTTCTTT.

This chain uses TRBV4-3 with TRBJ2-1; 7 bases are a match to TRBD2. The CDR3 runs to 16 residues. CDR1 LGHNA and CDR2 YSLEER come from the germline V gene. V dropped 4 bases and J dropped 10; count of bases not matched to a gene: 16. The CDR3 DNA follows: TGCGCCAGCAGCCCCCTTGCAGGCGGGAGCGAGGCGGAGCAGTTCTTC. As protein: CASSPLAGGSEAEQFF.

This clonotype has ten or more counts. The DNA of the CDR3 is TGCGCCAGCAGCTCTAGCGGGGGAAGCCGTCGGGATACGCAGTATTTT. Its translation is CASSSSGGSRRDTQYF. The chain uses TRBV5-1 and TRBJ2-3; 10 nucleotides align to TRBD2. Germline V CDR1 and CDR2: SGHRS, YFSETQ. This CDR3 is built from 16 residues. V was pared by 3 bases and J by 6 bases, with 10 bases of the junction left unmatched.

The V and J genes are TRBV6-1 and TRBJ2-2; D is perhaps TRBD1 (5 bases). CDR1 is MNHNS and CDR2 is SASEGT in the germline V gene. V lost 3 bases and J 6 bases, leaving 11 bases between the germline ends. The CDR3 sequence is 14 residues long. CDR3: CASSDRVNSGELFF. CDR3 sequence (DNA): TGTGCCAGCAGTGACAGGGTTAATTCCGGGGAGCTGTTTTTT.

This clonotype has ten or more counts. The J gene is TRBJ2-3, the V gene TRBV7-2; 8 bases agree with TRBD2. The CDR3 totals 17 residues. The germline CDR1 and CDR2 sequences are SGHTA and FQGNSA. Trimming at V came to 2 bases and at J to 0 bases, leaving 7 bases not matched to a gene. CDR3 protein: CASSLLRGGKSTDTQYF. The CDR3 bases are TGTGCCAGCAGCTTACTCCGGGGGGGGAAGAGCACAGATACGCAGTATTTT. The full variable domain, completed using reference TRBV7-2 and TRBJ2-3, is GAGVSQSPSNKVTEKGKDVELRCDPISGHTALYWYRQSLGQGLEFLIYFQGNSAPDKSGLPSDRFSAERTGGSVSTLTIQRTQQEDSAVYLCASSLLRGGKSTDTQYFGPGTRLTVL.

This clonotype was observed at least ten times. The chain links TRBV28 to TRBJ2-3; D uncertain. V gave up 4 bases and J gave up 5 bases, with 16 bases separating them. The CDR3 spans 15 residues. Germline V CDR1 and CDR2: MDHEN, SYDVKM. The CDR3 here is CASSSLGTTRDTQYF. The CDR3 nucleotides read TGTGCCAGCAGTTCGCTAGGAACCACCAGAGATACGCAGTATTTT.

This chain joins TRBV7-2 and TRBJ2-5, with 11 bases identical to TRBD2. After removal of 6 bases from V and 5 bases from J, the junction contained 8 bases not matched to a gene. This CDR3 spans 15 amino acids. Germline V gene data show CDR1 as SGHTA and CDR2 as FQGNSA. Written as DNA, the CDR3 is TGTGCCAGCAGAATAGTAGCGGGGGGGCGCGAGACCCAGTACTTC. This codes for CASRIVAGGRETQYF. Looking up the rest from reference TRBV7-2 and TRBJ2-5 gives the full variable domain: GAGVSQSPSNKVTEKGKDVELRCDPISGHTALYWYRQSLGQGLEFLIYFQGNSAPDKSGLPSDRFSAERTGGSVSTLTIQRTQQEDSAVYLCASRIVAGGRETQYFGPGTRLLVL.

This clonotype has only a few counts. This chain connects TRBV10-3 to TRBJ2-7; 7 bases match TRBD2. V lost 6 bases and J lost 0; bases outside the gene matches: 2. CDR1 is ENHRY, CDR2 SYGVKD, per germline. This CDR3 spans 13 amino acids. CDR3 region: CAIRGGSSYEQYF. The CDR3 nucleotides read TGTGCCATCAGGGGGGGGAGCTCCTACGAGCAGTACTTC.

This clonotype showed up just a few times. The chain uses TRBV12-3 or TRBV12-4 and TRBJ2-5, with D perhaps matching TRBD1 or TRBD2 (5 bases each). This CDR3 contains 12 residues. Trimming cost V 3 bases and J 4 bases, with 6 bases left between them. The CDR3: CASSLGVETQYF. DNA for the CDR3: TGTGCCAGCAGTTTGGGGGTAGAGACCCAGTACTTC.

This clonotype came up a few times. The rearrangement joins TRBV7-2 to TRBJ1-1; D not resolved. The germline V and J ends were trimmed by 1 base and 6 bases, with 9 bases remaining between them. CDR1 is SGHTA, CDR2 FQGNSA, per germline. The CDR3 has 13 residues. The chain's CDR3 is CASSLVFRAEAFF. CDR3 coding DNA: TGTGCCAGCAGCTTAGTCTTTAGGGCTGAAGCTTTCTTT.

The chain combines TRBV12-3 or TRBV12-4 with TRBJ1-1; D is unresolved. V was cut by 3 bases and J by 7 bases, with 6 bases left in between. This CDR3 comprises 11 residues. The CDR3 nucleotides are TGTGCCAGCAGTTTTTACAATGAAGCTTTCTTT. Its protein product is CASSFYNEAFF.

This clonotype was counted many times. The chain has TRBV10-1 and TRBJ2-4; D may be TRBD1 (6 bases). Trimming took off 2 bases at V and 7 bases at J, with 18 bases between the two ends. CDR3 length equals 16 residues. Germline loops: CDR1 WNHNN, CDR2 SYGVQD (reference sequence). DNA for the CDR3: TGCGCCAGCAGTGAGCGTAATACCGGGACAAGGAACATTCAGTACTTC. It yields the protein CASSERNTGTRNIQYF.

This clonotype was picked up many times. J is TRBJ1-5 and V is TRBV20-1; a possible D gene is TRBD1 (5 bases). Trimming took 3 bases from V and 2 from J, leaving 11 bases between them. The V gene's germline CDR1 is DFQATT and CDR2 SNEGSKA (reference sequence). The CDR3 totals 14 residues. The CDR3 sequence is CSASQGWGNQPQHF. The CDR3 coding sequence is TGCAGTGCTAGTCAGGGTTGGGGCAATCAGCCCCAGCATTTT.

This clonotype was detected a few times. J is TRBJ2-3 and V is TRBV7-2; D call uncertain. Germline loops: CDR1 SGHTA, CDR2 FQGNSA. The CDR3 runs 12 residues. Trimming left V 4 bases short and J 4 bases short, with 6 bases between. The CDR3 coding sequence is TGTGCCAGCAGCTCAGCGTCAGATACGCAGTATTTT. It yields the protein CASSSASDTQYF.